This TCR beta chain was sequenced during a study of shared clonotypes between healthy human individuals. This clone was detected a few times. Its target is unknown. The CD4+ fraction was divided into a CD45RA+ naive subset and a CD45RA-negative memory subset. Overall study results and limits: Non-shared clonotypes were found to have lower generation probabilities than the clonotypes that were shared by all four of the sorted-subset donors.

The CDR3 contains 12 residues. In germline, CDR1 is MNHEY, CDR2 SVGAGI. Trimming took 5 bases from V and 8 from J, leaving 12 bases between them. Template for every sorted-subset replicate PCR totaled around 200 ng DNA, about 30,000 T cell genomes. Sequenced by immunoSEQ multiplex PCR; TCRdb stores in-frame clones only, minus some. Of some 1 million clones in the sample, roughly 80% were seen once. Sequencing was carried out using memory CD4+ T cells sorted from blood. The subset: CD45RA-negative fraction. V is TRBV6-5 and J is TRBJ1-2; D gene ambiguous. The sequence was obtained from a man between 18 and 35 years old in good health. This CDR3 is CASSTGERGYTF. The CDR3 DNA follows: TGTGCCAGCAGTACTGGAGAGAGGGGCTACACCTTC.